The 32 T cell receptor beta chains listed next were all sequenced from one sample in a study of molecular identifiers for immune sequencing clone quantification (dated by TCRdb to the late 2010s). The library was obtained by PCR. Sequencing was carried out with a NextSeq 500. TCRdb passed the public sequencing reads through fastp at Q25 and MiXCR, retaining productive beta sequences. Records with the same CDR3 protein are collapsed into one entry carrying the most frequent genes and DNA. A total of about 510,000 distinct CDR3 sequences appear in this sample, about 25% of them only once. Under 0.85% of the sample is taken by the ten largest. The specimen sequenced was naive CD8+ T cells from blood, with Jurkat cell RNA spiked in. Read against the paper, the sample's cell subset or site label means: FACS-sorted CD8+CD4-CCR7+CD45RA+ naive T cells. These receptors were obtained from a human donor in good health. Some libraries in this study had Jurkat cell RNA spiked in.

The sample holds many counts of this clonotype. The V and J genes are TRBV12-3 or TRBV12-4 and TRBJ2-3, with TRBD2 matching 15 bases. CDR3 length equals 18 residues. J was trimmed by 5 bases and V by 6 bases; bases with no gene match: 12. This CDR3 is CASSSIGLAGGYIDTQYF. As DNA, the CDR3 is TGTGCCAGCAGCTCTATCGGACTAGCGGGAGGGTATATAGATACGCAGTATTTT.

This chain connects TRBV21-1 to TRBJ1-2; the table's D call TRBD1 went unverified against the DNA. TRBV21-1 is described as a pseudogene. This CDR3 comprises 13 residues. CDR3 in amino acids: CASSAGGSAGYTF. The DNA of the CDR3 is TGTGCCAGCAGCGCTGGGGGCAGCGCAGGCTACACCTTC.

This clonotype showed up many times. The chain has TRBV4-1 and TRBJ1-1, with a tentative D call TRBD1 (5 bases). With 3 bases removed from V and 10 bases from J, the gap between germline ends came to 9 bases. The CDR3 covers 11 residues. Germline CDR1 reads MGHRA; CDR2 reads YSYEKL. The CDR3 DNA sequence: TGCGCCAGCAGCCAGGGGCTACTAGCTTTCTTT. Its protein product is CASSQGLLAFF.

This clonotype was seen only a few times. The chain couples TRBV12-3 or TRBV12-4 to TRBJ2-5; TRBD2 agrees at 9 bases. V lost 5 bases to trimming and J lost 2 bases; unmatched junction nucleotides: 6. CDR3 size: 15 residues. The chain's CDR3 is CASSLTTSGQETQYF. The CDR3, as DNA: TGTGCCAGCAGTCTCACGACTAGCGGACAAGAGACCCAGTACTTC.

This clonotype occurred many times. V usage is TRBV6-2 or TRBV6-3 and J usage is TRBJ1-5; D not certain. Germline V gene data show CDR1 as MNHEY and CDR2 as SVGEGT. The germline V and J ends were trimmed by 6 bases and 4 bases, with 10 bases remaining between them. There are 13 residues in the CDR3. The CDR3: CASSVWGNQPQHF. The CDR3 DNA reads TGTGCCAGCAGCGTCTGGGGAAATCAGCCCCAGCATTTT.

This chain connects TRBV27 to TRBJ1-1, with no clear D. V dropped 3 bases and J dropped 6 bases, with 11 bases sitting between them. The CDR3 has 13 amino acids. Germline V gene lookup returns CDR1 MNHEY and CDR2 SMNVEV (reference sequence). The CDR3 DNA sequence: TGTGCCAGCAGTTTGGTGGGGAGGTCTGAAGCTTTCTTT. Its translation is CASSLVGRSEAFF.

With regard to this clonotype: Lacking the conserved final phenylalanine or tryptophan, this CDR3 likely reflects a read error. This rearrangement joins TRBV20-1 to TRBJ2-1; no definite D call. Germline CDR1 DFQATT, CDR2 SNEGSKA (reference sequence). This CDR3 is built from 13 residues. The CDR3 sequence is CSLQFTSYNEQFI. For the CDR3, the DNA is TGCAGCTTACAGTTTACCTCCTACAATGAGCAGTTCATC.

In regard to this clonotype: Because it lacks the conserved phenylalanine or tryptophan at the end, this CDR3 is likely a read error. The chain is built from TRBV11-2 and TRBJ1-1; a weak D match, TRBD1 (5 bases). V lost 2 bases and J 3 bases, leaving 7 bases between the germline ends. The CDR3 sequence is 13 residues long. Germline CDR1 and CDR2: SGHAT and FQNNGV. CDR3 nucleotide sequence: TGTGCCAGCAGCTTATTGGGGGACACTGAAGCTTTCTAT. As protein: CASSLLGDTEAFY.

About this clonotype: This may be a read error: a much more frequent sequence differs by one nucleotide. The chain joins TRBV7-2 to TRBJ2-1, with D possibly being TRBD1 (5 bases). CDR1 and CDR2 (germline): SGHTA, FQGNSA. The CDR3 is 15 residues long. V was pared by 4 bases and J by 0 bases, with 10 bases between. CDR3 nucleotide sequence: TGTGCCAGCAGCTACCCGGACAACTCCTACAATGAGCAGTTCTTC. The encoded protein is CASSYPDNSYNEQFF.

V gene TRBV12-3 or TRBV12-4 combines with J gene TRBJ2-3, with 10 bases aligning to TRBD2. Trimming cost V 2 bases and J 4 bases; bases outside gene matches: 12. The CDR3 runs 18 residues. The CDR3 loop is CASSLSVLAGVRADTQYF. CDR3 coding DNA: TGTGCCAGCAGTTTATCTGTCCTAGCGGGAGTTCGGGCAGATACGCAGTATTTT.

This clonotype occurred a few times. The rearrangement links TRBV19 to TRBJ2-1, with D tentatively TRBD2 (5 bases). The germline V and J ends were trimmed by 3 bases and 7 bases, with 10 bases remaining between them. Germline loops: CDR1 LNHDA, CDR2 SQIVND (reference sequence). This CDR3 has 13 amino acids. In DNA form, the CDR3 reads TGTGCCAGTAGTATGGGGAGTTTGAATGAGCAGTTCTTC. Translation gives CASSMGSLNEQFF.

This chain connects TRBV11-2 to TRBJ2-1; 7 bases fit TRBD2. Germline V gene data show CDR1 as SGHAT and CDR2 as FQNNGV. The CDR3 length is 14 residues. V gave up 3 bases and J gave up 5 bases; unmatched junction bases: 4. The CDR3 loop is CASSLSAGDNEQFF. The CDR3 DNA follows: TGTGCCAGCAGCTTGAGTGCGGGGGACAATGAGCAGTTCTTC. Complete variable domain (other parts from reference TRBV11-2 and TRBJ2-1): EAGVAQSPRYKIIEKRQSVAFWCNPISGHATLYWYQQILGQGPKLLIQFQNNGVVDDSQLPKDRFSAERLKGVDSTLKIQPAKLEDSAVYLCASSLSAGDNEQFFGPGTRLTVL.

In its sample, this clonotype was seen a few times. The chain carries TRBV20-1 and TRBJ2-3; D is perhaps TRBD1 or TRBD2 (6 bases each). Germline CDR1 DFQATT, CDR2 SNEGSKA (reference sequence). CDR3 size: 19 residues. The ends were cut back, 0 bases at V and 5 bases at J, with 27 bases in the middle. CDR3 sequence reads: CSAREGGNHPDLVQDTQYF. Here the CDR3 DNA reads TGCAGTGCTAGAGAAGGGGGGAATCACCCAGACCTCGTGCAAGATACGCAGTATTTT.

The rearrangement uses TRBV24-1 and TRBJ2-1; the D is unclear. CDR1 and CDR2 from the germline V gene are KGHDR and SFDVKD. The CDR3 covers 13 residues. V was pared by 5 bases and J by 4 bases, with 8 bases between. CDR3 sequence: CATSAAVYNEQFF. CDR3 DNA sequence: TGTGCCACCAGTGCCGCGGTATACAATGAGCAGTTCTTC.

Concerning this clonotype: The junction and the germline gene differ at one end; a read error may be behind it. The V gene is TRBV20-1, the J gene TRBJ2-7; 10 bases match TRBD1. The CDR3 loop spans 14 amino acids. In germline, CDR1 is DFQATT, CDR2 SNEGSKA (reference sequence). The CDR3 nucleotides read TGCAGTGCTAGGCCCGGGACAGGGGTACACGAGCAATACTTC. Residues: CSARPGTGVHEQYF.

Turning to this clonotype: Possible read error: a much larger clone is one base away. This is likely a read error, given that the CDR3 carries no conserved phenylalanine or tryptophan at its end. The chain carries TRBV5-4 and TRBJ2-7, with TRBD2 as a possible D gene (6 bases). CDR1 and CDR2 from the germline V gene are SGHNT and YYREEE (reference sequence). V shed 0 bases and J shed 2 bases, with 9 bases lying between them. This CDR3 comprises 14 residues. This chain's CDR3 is CASSLGEAPYEQYL. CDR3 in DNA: TGTGCCAGCAGCTTGGGGGAGGCTCCCTACGAGCAGTACCTC.

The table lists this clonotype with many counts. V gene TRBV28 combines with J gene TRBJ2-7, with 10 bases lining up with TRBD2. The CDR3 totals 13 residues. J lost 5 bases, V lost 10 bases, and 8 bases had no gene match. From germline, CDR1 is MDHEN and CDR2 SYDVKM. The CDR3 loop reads CATSGRAGNEQYF. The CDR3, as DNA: TGTGCCACAAGCGGGAGGGCCGGGAACGAGCAGTACTTC.

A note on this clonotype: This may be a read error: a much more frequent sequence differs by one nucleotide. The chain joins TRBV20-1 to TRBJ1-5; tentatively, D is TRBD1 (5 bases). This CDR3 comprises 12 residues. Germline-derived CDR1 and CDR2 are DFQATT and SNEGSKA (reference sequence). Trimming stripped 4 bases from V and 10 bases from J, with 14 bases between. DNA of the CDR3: TGCAGTGCTATCGGGGGGTCTCACCCCCAGCATTTT. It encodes CSAIGGSHPQHF.

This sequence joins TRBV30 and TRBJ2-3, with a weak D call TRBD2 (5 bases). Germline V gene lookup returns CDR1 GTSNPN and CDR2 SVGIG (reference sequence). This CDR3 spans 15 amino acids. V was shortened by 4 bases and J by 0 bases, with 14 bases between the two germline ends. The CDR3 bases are TGTGCCTGGAACCTAGCAAGTGGGAGCACAGATACGCAGTATTTT. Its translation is CAWNLASGSTDTQYF.

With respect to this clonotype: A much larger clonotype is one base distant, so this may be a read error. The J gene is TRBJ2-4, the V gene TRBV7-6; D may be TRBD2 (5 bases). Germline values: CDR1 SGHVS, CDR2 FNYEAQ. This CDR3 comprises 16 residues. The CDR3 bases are TGTGCCAGCAGCTTAGCGATACTCCTAGCCAAAAACACTCAGTACTTC. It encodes CASSLAILLAKNTQYF.

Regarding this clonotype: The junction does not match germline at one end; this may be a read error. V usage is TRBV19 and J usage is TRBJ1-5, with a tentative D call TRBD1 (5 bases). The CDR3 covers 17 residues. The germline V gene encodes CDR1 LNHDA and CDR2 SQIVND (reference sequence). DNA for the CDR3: TGTGCCAGTAGTATTGGTCCGGGGCCCCTTGGCAATCAGCCCCGGCATTTT. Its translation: CASSIGPGPLGNQPRHF.

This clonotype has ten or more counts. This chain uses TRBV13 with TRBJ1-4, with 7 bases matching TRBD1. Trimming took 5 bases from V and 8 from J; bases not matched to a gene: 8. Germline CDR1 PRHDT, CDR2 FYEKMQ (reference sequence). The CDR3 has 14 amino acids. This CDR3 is CASSQGGVEEKLFF. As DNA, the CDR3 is TGTGCCAGCAGCCAGGGGGGGGTGGAAGAAAAACTGTTTTTT.

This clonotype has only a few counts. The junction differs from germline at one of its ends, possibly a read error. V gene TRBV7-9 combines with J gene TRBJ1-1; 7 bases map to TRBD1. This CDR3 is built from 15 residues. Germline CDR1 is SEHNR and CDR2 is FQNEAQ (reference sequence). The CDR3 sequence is CASSTEQGLNTEGFF. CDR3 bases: TGTGCCAGCAGCACCGAACAGGGGCTGAACACTGAAGGTTTCTTT.

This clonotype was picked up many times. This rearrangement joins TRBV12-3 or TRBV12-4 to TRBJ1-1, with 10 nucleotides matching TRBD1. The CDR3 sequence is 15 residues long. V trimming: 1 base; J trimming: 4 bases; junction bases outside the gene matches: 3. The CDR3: CASSLGDRGRTEAFF. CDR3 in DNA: TGTGCCAGCAGTTTAGGGGACAGGGGTCGCACTGAAGCTTTCTTT.

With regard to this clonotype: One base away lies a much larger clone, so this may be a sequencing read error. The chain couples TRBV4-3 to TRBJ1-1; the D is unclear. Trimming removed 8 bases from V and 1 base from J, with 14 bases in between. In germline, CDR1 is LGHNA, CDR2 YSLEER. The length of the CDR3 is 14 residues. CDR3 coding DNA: TGCGCCAGCTGCCCACGCGACAAGAACACTGAAGCTTTCTTT. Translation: CASCPRDKNTEAFF.

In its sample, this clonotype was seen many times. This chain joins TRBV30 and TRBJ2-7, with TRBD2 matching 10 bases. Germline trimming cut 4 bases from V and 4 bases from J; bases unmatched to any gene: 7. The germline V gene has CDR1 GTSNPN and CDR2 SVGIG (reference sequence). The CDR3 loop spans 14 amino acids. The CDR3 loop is CAWTWTSGGYEQYF. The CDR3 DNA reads TGTGCCTGGACCTGGACTAGCGGAGGGTACGAGCAGTACTTC.

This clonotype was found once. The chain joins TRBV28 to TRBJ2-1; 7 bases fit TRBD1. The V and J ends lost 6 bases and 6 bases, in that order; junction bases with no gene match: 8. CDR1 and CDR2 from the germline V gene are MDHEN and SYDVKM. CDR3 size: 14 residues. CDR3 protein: CASRQLGTVNEQFF. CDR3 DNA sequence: TGTGCCAGCAGACAACTTGGGACAGTCAATGAGCAGTTCTTC.

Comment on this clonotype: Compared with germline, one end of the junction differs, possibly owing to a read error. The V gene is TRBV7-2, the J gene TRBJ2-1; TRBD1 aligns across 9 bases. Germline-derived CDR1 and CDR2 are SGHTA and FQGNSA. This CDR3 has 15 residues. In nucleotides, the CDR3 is TGTGTCAGCAGCTTAACGACAGGGGGCTACAATGAGCAGTTCTTC. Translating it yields CVSSLTTGGYNEQFF.

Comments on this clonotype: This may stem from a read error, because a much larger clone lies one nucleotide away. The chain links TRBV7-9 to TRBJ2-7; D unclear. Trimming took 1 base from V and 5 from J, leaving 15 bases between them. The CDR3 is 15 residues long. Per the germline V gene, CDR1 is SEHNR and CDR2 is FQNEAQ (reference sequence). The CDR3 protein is CASSLGTASTHEQYF. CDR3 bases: TGTGCCAGCAGCTTAGGGACCGCGTCGACCCACGAGCAGTACTTC. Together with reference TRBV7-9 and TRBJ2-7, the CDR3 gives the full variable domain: DTGVSQNPRHKITKRGQNVTFRCDPISEHNRLYWYRQTLGQGPEFLTYFQNEAQLEKSRLLSDRFSAERPKGSFSTLEIQRTEQGDSAMYLCASSLGTASTHEQYFGPGTRLTVT.

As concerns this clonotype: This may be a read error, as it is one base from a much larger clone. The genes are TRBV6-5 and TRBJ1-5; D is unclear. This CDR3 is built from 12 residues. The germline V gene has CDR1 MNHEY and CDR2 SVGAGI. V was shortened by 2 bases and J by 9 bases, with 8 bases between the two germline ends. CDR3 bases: TGTGCCAGCAGTTACCTTGGAGGGCCCCAGCATTTT. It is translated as CASSYLGGPQHF.

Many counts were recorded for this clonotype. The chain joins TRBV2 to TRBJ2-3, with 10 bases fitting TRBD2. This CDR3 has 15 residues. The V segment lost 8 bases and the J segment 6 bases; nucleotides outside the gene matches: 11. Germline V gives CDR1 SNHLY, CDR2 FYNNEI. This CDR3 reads CASGTSGTYVDTQYF. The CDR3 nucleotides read TGTGCCAGCGGTACTAGCGGGACGTATGTGGATACGCAGTATTTT.

This CDR3 is CASSSPPLETYEQYF. In DNA form, the CDR3 reads TGTGCCAGCAGTTCTCCCCCCCTAGAAACCTACGAGCAGTACTTC. This chain uses TRBV7-9 with TRBJ2-7; no reliable D call. Trimming removed 6 bases at V and 2 bases at J, with 17 bases between. The CDR3 consists of 15 residues. The germline V gene encodes CDR1 SEHNR and CDR2 FQNEAQ (reference sequence).